This T cell receptor beta chain was identified in a study of OX40 agonist ivuxolimab in advanced cancers. Background on the whole study: Ivuxolimab was an agonistic, fully human IgG2 monoclonal antibody directed against OX40 (CD134), a costimulatory receptor. Among the approximately 50 dose-escalation patients, about 19 had hepatocellular carcinoma, about 15 melanoma, 9 renal cell carcinoma and 9 head and neck cancer. Patients were allowed to have had prior anti-PD-1, anti-PD-L1 or anti-CTLA-4 therapy, and approximately 40% of the dose-escalation patients had previously received checkpoint inhibitors. Partial responses were achieved by three dose-escalation patients, of whom one had hepatocellular carcinoma and two had cutaneous melanoma. Intravenous ivuxolimab was administered to patients every 2 weeks at six dose levels: 0.01, 0.1, 0.3, 1.5, 3 and 10 mg/kg. Peripheral TCRbeta sequencing was intended to test whether TCR sequence diversity was altered and clonal T-cell expansion was caused by ivuxolimab. The monotherapy dose-escalation portion (N = 52 patients) of the phase I ivuxolimab trial is reported in the paper. In the dose-escalation cohort, around 80% of patients were male, and the mean age was 60 years with a range of roughly 23 to 79.

Broad study findings and their caveats: After ivuxolimab, CD8+ T cells had more expanded clones than CD4+ T cells on average. Which antigens the clonally expanded peripheral T cells were specific for was not determined. At doses from 0.1 to 3.0 mg/kg, clonal expansion was seen in both CD4+ and CD8+ blood T cells between baseline and week 6. In partial responders in the 0.1-3.0 mg/kg groups, normalized peripheral clonal expansion was found to be among the lowest, especially among CD8+ T cells. Low levels of normalized T-cell clonal expansion were also seen in some patients who did not respond.

To sequence the TCRbeta CDR3 region, genomic DNA was isolated from the sorted cells. The immunoSEQ Assay was used to sequence the TCRbeta CDR3 regions. In TCRdb, the immuneACCESS table is reduced to in-frame sequences with V and J assigned. These tables do not hold every clone; where another copy was compared, an unresolved V gene accounts for under half, and the others remain unexplained. The sample table lists about 82,000 clones, around 88% of them with a count of one. The top ten hold roughly 0.8% of the sample. The trial excluded patients who had a history of autoimmune disease or were on systemic immunosuppression. Peripheral blood for TCR sequencing was drawn from every dose cohort at baseline, at cycle 4 day 1 and at cycle 7 day 1. Samples came from an open-label, multicenter, first-in-human phase I dose-escalation trial of ivuxolimab. Adults with locally advanced or metastatic head and neck squamous cell, hepatocellular, melanoma or renal cell carcinoma were enrolled in the trial. Before TCR sequencing, CD4+ T cells and CD8+ T cells were sorted from peripheral blood as separate populations.

To note about this clone: What this receptor recognizes is not known. No base-level quality is on record; no much larger clone is a single base apart.

The sequence was collected from an adult with an advanced solid tumor such as melanoma, head and neck, liver or kidney cancer. This specimen was CD4+ or CD8+ T cells sorted from blood, taken in a trial of the OX40 agonist ivuxolimab.

In nucleotide form, the sequence is TGTGCCAGCAGTAACCCCGGGACGAGCATCTACACCTTC. This translates into CASSNPGTSIYTF. The V and J genes are TRBV6-5 and TRBJ1-2; perhaps TRBD1 is the D gene, with 5 bases matching. CDR1 and CDR2 are drawn from the germline V gene: MNHEY, SVGAGI. Taken from cysteine to phenylalanine, the CDR3 has 13 residues. Only CDR3 DNA remains: 39 bases, in frame from the first base. The V and J ends are trimmed by 5 bases and 10 bases, leaving 17 bases between them.